What follows describes a single T cell receptor beta chain. Its antigen remains unidentified. There are 16 residues in the CDR3. Trimming left V 3 bases short and J 2 bases short, with 14 bases between. Germline CDR1 and CDR2: SNHLY and FYNNEI. This record comes from a study of cytomegalovirus exposure and HLA in healthy donors. Broader study findings: In a later analysis, TCR beta V- and J-gene trimming showed a link to a missense DCLRE1C variant.

The PCR contained 60 Vbeta and 13 Jbeta primers. Repertoires were generated with immunoSEQ multiplex PCR, while TCRdb's copy carries only in-frame clones and drops some. The repertoire consists of 170,000 or so clones, with 65% to 80% occurring once and the leading ten covering over 2.5%. This sequence was found in a woman aged 50 to 60 in good health and CMV-seropositive. The material sequenced was PBMCs. The chain has TRBV2 and TRBJ1-5; D gene unclear. CDR3 amino acids: CASSDRLDSGNQPQHF. DNA of the CDR3: TGTGCCAGCAGTGACAGGTTGGACTCTGGCAATCAGCCCCAGCATTTT.